Sequencing of this TCR beta chain was carried out in a study of cytomegalovirus exposure and HLA in healthy donors. Primers included in the PCR were 60 Vbeta and 13 Jbeta primers. Method: immunoSEQ multiplex PCR; TCRdb's copy keeps in-frame clones and lacks some. This sample's table has under 40,000 clones. Whole-study findings and limits: In a later analysis, a missense DCLRE1C variant was linked to TCR beta V- and J-gene trimming.

For this clone: Its antigen remains unidentified.

This CDR3 comprises 16 residues. CDR1 is MDHEN, CDR2 SYDVKM, per germline. J gave up 2 bases and V 5 bases, and 5 bases lay outside the gene matches. The study sampled nominally healthy donors, though unrecorded immune exposures were likely. V usage is TRBV28 and J usage is TRBJ2-1; 11 bases align to TRBD2. The material sequenced was PBMCs. The receptor was derived from a woman between 35 and 50 years old in good health and CMV-seropositive. The CDR3 nucleotides read TGTGCCAGCAGTCCGGGACTAGCGGCTCCCTACAATGAGCAGTTCTTC. Its protein is CASSPGLAAPYNEQFF.